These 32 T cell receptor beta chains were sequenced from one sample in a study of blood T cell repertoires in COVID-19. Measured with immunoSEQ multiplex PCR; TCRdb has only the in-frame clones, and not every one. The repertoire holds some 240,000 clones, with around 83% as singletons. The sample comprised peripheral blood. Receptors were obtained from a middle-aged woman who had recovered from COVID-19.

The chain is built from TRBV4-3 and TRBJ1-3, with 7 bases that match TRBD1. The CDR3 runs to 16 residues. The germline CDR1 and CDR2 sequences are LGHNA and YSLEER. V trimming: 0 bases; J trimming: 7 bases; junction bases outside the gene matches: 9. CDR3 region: CASSQDRQEGANTIYF. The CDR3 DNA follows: TGCGCCAGCAGCCAAGACCGGCAGGAGGGGGCGAACACCATATATTTT.

CDR3 region: CASSLAIWPRRDYGYTF. Written as DNA, the CDR3 is TGTGCCAGCAGCTTAGCTATCTGGCCTAGACGGGACTATGGCTACACCTTC. The gene calls are TRBV7-8 and TRBJ1-2; D call uncertain. V was trimmed by 0 bases and J by 3 bases, leaving 17 bases between them. Germline V CDR1 and CDR2: SGHVS, FQNEAQ. CDR3 length: 17 amino acids.

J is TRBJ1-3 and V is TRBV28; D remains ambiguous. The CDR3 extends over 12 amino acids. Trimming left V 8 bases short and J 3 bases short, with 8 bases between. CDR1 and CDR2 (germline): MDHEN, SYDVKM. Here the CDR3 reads CASLGGGNTIYF. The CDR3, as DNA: TGTGCCAGCCTCGGAGGTGGAAACACCATATATTTT.

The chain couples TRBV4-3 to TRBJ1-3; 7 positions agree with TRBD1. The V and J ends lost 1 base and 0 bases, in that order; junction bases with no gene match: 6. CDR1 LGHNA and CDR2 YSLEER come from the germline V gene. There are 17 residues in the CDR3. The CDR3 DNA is TGCGCCAGCAGCCAAGGATCAGGGGGGAGCTCTGGAAACACCATATATTTT. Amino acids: CASSQGSGGSSGNTIYF.

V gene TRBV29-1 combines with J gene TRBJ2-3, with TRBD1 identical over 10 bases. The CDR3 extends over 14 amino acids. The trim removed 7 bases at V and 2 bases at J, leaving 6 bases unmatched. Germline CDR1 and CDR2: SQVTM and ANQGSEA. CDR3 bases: TGCAGCGCCACGACAGGGGGCTTCACAGATACGCAGTATTTT. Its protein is CSATTGGFTDTQYF.

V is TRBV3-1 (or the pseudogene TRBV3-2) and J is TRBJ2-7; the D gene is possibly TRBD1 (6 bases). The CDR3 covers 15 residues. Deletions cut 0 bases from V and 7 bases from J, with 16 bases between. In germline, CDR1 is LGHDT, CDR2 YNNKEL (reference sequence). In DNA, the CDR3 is TGTGCCAGCAGCCAAGAGACCCAAGCTCAGGGGGAGCAGTACTTC. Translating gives CASSQETQAQGEQYF.

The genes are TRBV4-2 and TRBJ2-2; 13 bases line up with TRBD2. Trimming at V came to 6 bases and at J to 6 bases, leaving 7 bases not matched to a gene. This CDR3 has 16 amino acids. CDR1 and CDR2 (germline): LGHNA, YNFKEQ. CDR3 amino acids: CASRLTSGGPPGELFF. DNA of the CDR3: TGTGCCAGCAGGCTGACTAGCGGGGGGCCACCCGGGGAGCTGTTTTTT.

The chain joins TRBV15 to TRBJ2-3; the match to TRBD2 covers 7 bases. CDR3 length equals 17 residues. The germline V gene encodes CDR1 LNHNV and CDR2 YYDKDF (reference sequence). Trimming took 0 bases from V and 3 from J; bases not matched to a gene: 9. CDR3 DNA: TGTGCCACCAGCAGAGAACCGGTAGCGGGTGGAACAGATACGCAGTATTTT. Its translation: CATSREPVAGGTDTQYF.

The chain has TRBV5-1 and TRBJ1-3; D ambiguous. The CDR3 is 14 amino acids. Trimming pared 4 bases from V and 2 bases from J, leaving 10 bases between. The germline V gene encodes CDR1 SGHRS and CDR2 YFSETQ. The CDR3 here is CASSPGIPGNTIYF. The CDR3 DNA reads TGCGCCAGCAGCCCGGGGATACCTGGAAACACCATATATTTT.

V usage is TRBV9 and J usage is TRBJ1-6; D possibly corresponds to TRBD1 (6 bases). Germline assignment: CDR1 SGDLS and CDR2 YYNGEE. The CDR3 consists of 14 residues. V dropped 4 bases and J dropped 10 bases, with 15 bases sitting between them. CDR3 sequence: CASSSGVSGSPLHF. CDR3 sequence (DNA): TGTGCCAGCAGCTCAGGGGTAAGTGGCTCACCCCTCCACTTT.

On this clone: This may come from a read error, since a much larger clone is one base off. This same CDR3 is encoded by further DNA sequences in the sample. The CDR3 DNA sequence: TGTGCCAGTAGCGACCCTACGGGCTACGAGCAGTACTTC. Its protein is CASSDPTGYEQYF. The chain uses TRBV9 and TRBJ2-7; D possibly corresponds to TRBD2 (5 bases). The CDR3 runs 13 residues. Germline V gene data show CDR1 as SGDLS and CDR2 as YYNGEE.

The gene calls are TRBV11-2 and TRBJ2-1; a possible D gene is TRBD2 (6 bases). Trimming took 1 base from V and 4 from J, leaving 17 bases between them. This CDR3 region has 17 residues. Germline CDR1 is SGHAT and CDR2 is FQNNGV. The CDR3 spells CASSLGTLEGLYNEQFF. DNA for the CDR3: TGTGCCAGCAGCTTAGGGACACTGGAGGGCCTTTACAATGAGCAGTTCTTC.

The CDR3 here is CASSQAPSGENTDTQYF. The CDR3 nucleotides are TGTGCCAGCAGCCAAGCCCCTAGCGGAGAAAACACAGATACGCAGTATTTT. The chain links TRBV3-1 (or the pseudogene TRBV3-2) to TRBJ2-3; 7 bases agree with TRBD2. V trimming: 1 base; J trimming: 2 bases; junction bases outside the gene matches: 9. Germline V gene data show CDR1 as LGHDT and CDR2 as YNNKEL (reference sequence). The CDR3 runs 17 residues.

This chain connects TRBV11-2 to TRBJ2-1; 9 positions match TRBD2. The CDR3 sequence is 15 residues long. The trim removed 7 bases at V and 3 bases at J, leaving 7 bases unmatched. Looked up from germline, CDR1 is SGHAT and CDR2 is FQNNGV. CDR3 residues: CASTAGGESYNEQFF. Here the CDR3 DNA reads TGTGCCAGCACCGCGGGGGGGGAAAGCTACAATGAGCAGTTCTTC.

Written as DNA, the CDR3 is TGTGCCAGCAGCTTAGGGGGCGGCTACGAGCAGTACTTC. This sequence encodes CASSLGGGYEQYF. This chain joins TRBV7-3 and TRBJ2-7, with D perhaps TRBD1 (6 bases). Trimming cost V 2 bases and J 3 bases, with 8 bases left between them. CDR1 and CDR2 (germline): SGHTA, FQGTGA. The CDR3 spans 13 residues.

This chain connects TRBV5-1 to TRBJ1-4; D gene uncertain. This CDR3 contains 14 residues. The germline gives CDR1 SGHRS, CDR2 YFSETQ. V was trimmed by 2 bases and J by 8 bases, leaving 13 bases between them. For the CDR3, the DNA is TGCGCCAGCAGCTTTTTGCGGGCAGGCGAAAAACTGTTTTTT. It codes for CASSFLRAGEKLFF.

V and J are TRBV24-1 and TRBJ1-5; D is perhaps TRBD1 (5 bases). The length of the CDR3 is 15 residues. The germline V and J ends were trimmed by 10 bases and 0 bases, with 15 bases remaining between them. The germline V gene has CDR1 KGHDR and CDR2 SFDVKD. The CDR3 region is CATKSGEGSNQPQHF. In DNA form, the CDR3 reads TGTGCCACAAAGTCGGGGGAAGGTAGCAATCAGCCCCAGCATTTT.

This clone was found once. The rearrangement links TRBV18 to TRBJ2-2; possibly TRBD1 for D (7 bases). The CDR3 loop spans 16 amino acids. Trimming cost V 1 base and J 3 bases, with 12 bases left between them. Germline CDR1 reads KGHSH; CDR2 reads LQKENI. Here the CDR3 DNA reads TGTGCCAGCTCACCACTAGACAGGGAGGACACCGGGGAGCTGTTTTTT. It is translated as CASSPLDREDTGELFF.

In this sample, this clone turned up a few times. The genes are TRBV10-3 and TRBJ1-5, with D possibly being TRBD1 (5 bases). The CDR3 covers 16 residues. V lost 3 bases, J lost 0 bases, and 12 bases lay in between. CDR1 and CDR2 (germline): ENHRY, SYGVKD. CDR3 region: CAISEFRGSSNQPQHF. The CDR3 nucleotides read TGTGCCATCAGTGAATTTAGGGGTAGTAGCAATCAGCCCCAGCATTTT.

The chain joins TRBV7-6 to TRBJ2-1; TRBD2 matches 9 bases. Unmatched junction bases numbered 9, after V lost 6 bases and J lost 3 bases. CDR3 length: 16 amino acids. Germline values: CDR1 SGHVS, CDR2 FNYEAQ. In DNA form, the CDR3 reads TGTGCCAGCAGACGATCCGTAGCGGGGGACTACAATGAGCAGTTCTTC. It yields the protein CASRRSVAGDYNEQFF.

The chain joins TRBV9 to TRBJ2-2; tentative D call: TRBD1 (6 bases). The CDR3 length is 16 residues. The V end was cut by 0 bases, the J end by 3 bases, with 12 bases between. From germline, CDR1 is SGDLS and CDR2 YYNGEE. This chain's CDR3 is CASSVAKAGDTGELFF. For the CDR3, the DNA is TGTGCCAGCAGCGTAGCTAAGGCAGGGGACACCGGGGAGCTGTTTTTT.

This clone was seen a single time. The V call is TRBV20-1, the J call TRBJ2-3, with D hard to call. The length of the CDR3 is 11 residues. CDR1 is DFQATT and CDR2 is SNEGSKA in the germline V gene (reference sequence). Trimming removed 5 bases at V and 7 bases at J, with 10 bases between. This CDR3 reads CSASPKHTQYF. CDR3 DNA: TGCAGTGCTTCTCCTAAACATACGCAGTATTTT.

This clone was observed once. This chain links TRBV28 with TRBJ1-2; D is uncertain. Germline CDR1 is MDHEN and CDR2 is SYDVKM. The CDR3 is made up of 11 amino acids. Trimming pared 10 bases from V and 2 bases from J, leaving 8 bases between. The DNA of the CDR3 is TGTGCCACCTCGGGGAACTATGGCTACACCTTC. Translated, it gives CATSGNYGYTF.

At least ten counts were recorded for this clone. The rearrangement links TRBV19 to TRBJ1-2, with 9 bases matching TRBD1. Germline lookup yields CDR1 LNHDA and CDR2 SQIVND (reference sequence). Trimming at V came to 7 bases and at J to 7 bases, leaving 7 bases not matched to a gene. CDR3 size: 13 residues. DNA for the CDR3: TGTGCCAGTATGGAGGGACAGGGCTCTGGCTACACCTTC. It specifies CASMEGQGSGYTF.

The CDR3 loop reads CASSLGRGQSPLHF. The CDR3 coding sequence is TGTGCCAGCAGCTTGGGCAGGGGGCAATCACCCCTCCACTTT. The V call is TRBV7-9, the J call TRBJ1-6; 8 positions agree with TRBD1. The CDR3 covers 14 residues. V was clipped by 3 bases and J by 10 bases; unmatched bases: 5. CDR1 and CDR2 (germline): SEHNR, FQNEAQ (reference sequence).

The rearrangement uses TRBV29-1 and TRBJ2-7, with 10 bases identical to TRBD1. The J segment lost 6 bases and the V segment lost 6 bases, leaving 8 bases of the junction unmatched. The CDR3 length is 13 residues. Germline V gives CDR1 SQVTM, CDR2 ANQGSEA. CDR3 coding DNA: TGCAGCGTAGTGGGACAGGGGCAGGGCGAGCAGTACTTC. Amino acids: CSVVGQGQGEQYF.

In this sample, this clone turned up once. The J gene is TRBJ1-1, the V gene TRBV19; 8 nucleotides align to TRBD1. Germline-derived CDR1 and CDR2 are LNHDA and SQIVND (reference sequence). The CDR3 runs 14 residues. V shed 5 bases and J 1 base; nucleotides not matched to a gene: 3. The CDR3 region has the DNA TGTGCCAGTAGTCAAGACAGGGGGAACACTGAAGCTTTCTTT. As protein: CASSQDRGNTEAFF. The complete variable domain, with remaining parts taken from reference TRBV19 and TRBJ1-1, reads DGGITQSPKYLFRKEGQNVTLSCEQNLNHDAMYWYRQDPGQGLRLIYYSQIVNDFQKGDIAEGYSVSREKKESFPLTVTSAQKNPTAFYLCASSQDRGNTEAFFGQGTRLTVV.

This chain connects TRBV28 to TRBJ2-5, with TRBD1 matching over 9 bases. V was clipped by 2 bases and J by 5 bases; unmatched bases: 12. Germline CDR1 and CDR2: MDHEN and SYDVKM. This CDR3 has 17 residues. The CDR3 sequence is CASSLISEGTGLETQYF. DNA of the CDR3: TGTGCCAGCAGTTTAATTTCAGAAGGGACAGGGTTGGAGACCCAGTACTTC. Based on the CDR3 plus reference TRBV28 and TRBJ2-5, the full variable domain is DVKVTQSSRYLVKRTGEKVFLECVQDMDHENMFWYRQDPGLGLRLIYFSYDVKMKEKGDIPEGYSVSREKKERFSLILESASTNQTSMYLCASSLISEGTGLETQYFGPGTRLLVL.

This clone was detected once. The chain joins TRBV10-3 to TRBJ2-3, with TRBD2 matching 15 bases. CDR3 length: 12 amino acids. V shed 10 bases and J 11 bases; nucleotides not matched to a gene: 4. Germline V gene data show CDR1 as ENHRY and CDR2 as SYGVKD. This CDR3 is CATGLAGGKQYF. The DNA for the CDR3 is TGTGCCACGGGACTAGCGGGGGGAAAGCAGTATTTT.

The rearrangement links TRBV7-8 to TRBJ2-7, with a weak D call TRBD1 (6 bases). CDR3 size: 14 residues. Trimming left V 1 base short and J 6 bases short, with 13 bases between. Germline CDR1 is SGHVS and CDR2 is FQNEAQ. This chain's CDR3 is CASSLGNRVGEQYF. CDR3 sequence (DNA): TGTGCCAGCAGCTTAGGTAACAGGGTGGGCGAGCAGTACTTC.

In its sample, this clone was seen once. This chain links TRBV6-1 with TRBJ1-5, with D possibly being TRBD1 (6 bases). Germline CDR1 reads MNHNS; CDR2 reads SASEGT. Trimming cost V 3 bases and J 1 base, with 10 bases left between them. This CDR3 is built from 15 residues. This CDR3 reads CASSDIQGSNQPQHF. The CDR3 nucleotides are TGTGCCAGCAGTGATATCCAGGGGAGCAATCAGCCCCAGCATTTT.

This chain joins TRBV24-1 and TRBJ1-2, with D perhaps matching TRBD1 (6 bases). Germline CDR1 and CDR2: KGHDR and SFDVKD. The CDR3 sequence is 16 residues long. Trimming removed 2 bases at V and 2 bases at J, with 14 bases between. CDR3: CATSDWKGDRNYGYTF. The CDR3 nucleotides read TGTGCCACCAGTGATTGGAAGGGAGACAGGAACTATGGCTACACCTTC.